The 24 T cell receptor beta chains listed next were all sequenced from one sample in a study of blood T cells in healthy people across ages. Combining a sample-barcoded 5' primer with a J-beta primer mix, a second PCR ran for roughly 7 to 11 cycles. TCRdb re-analysed the 5' RACE reads in MiXCR, keeping a single row per CDR3 protein. The table records hundreds of thousands of distinct CDR3 sequences, around a fifth of them present only once. The source material was blood. These TCRs come from a man between 70 and 80 years old in good health.

This clonotype turned up a few times. The gene calls are TRBV5-1 and TRBJ2-7, with 10 bases identical to TRBD2. V lost 0 bases to trimming and J lost 5 bases; unmatched junction nucleotides: 8. Per the germline V gene, CDR1 is SGHRS and CDR2 is YFSETQ. The CDR3 is 16 amino acids. The CDR3 is CASSLASSSGGHEQYF. In DNA form, the CDR3 reads TGCGCCAGCAGCTTGGCGTCGTCTAGCGGGGGCCACGAGCAGTACTTC.

The gene calls are TRBV7-9 and TRBJ2-5, with a tentative D call TRBD2 (5 bases). Gene TRBJ2-7 matches the end of the DNA better, so the J call may be wrong. The V gene's germline CDR1 is SEHNR and CDR2 FQNEAQ (reference sequence). The CDR3 runs 12 residues. The CDR3 loop is CASSLVRDEQYF. CDR3 DNA: TGTGCCAGCAGCTTAGTGAGGGACGAGCAGTACTTC.

This clonotype was counted a few times. The chain couples TRBV27 to TRBJ2-7; 11 bases map to TRBD1. V shed 3 bases, J shed 7 bases, and the junction held 8 bases outside the gene matches. CDR3 length: 15 residues. Per germline, CDR1 MNHEY and CDR2 SMNVEV (reference sequence). The CDR3 DNA follows: TGTGCCAGCAGTTTCCTCGGACAGGGGGCGGGAGAGCAGTACTTC. It is translated as CASSFLGQGAGEQYF.

The chain links TRBV6-5 to TRBJ2-2; D remains unclear. Trimming took off 4 bases at V and 6 bases at J, with 9 bases between the two ends. This CDR3 has 13 residues. Germline CDR1 is MNHEY and CDR2 is SVGAGI. In DNA form, the CDR3 reads TGTGCCAGCAGTTCCACCAACTCCGGGGAGCTGTTTTTT. Protein sequence: CASSSTNSGELFF.

Comments on this clonotype: A read error may be the cause here, since a much bigger clone is one base away. The chain carries TRBV29-1 and TRBJ1-1; unclear D gene. Trimming removed 4 bases at V and 4 bases at J, with 10 bases between. The CDR3 spans 12 residues. Germline loops: CDR1 SQVTM, CDR2 ANQGSEA. The CDR3 here is CSVVPGSTEAFF. The DNA of the CDR3 is TGCAGCGTTGTTCCGGGCAGCACTGAAGCTTTCTTT.

This clonotype was recorded a few times. The chain recombines TRBV9 with TRBJ1-6; a possible D gene is TRBD1 (5 bases). The CDR3 totals 14 residues. Trimming cost V 5 bases and J 4 bases, with 10 bases left between them. From germline, CDR1 is SGDLS and CDR2 YYNGEE. The CDR3 bases are TGTGCCAGCAGGCAGGGAGCTTATAATTCACCCCTCCACTTT. Its protein is CASRQGAYNSPLHF.

This clonotype occurred a few times. The J gene is TRBJ1-1, the V gene TRBV2, with D uncertain. Germline CDR1 and CDR2: SNHLY and FYNNEI. Trimming removed 6 bases at V and 1 base at J, with 15 bases between. The CDR3 runs 15 residues. The DNA of the CDR3 is TGTGCCAGCAGCTACATTTTGGGAAGGAACACTGAAGCTTTCTTT. This translates into CASSYILGRNTEAFF.

In its sample, this clonotype was seen once. The rearrangement joins TRBV5-1 to TRBJ1-4, with D possibly matching TRBD1 (6 bases). The ends were cut back, 5 bases at V and 15 bases at J, with 14 bases in the middle. Germline loops: CDR1 SGHRS, CDR2 YFSETQ. CDR3 size: 11 residues. CDR3 nucleotides: TGCGCCAGCAGAAATGAGGACAGAATGTTTTTT. Amino acid sequence: CASRNEDRMFF.

This clonotype has a handful of counts. This sequence joins TRBV5-1 and TRBJ2-6, with D possibly being TRBD2 (5 bases). Trimming left V 3 bases short and J 0 bases short, with 13 bases between. The CDR3 consists of 17 residues. Germline V gene data show CDR1 as SGHRS and CDR2 as YFSETQ. The DNA for the CDR3 is TGCGCCAGCAGCTCGGGGAGTAGCAGCTCTGGGGCCAACGTCCTGACTTTC. Its translation is CASSSGSSSSGANVLTF.

The genes are TRBV2 and TRBJ2-7, with a possible D match to TRBD1 (5 bases). The CDR3 runs to 14 residues. Germline CDR1 SNHLY, CDR2 FYNNEI. V shed 7 bases and J shed 2 bases, with 15 bases lying between them. The CDR3 coding sequence is TGTGCCAGCACCCATTTGCAGGGAACCTACGAGCAGTACTTC. This codes for CASTHLQGTYEQYF.

In its sample, this clonotype was seen many times. The genes are TRBV6-6 and TRBJ2-1, with 11 positions matching TRBD2. Unmatched junction bases numbered 10, after V lost 8 bases and J lost 4 bases. Looked up from germline, CDR1 is MNHNY and CDR2 is SVGAGI (reference sequence). The CDR3 loop spans 16 amino acids. This chain's CDR3 is CASWGTSGRKYNEQFF. The CDR3 nucleotides read TGTGCCAGCTGGGGCACTAGCGGGAGAAAGTACAATGAGCAGTTCTTC.

V and J are TRBV3-1 and TRBJ2-7; the match to TRBD2 covers 12 bases. The end of the DNA is better explained by TRBJ2-5, so the J call may be wrong. The length of the CDR3 is 18 residues. Germline CDR1 and CDR2: LGHDT and YNNKEL (reference sequence). CDR3 bases: TGTGCCAGCAGCCAAGTTGGCCTAGCGGGGGGGTCTCGGGAGACCCAGTACTTC. Its translation: CASSQVGLAGGSRETQYF.

In this sample, this clonotype turned up a few times. V is TRBV7-9 and J is TRBJ2-3; D is uncertain. Germline V CDR1 and CDR2: SEHNR, FQNEAQ (reference sequence). The length of the CDR3 is 15 residues. Trimming pared 5 bases from V and 0 bases from J, leaving 12 bases between. The CDR3 sequence: CASSRSSTSTDTQYF. The DNA for the CDR3 is TGTGCCAGCAGCCGTAGCTCCACTAGCACAGATACGCAGTATTTT.

This clonotype was counted a single time. One end of the junction fails to match germline, which may point to a read error. The chain has TRBV7-2 and TRBJ2-1; 8 positions agree with TRBD1. The end of the DNA aligns better with TRBJ2-5, so the J call may be wrong. There are 13 residues in the CDR3. In germline, CDR1 is SGHTA, CDR2 FQGNSA. The CDR3 nucleotides are TGTGCCAGCAGCTTTACAGGGGGAGAGTCCCAGTACTTC. It codes for CASSFTGGESQYF.

This sequence joins TRBV7-2 and TRBJ2-4; weak D call: TRBD2 (6 bases). This CDR3 has 16 amino acids. Germline lookup yields CDR1 SGHTA and CDR2 FQGNSA. V was trimmed by 5 bases and J by 1 base, leaving 15 bases between them. The CDR3 sequence: CASSPDLATAKNIQYF. CDR3 in DNA: TGTGCCAGCAGCCCGGATCTAGCGACGGCCAAAAACATTCAGTACTTC. The full variable domain, in which reference TRBV7-2 and TRBJ2-4 provide the parts outside the CDR3, is GAGVSQSPSNKVTEKGKDVELRCDPISGHTALYWYRQSLGQGLEFLIYFQGNSAPDKSGLPSDRFSAERTGGSVSTLTIQRTQQEDSAVYLCASSPDLATAKNIQYFGAGTRLSVL.

The rearrangement joins TRBV6-2 or TRBV6-3 to TRBJ1-5; 7 nucleotides agree with TRBD1. The CDR3 is 15 residues long. CDR1 and CDR2 (germline): MNHEY, SVGEGT. V lost 6 bases to trimming and J lost 2 bases; unmatched junction nucleotides: 7. The CDR3 region is CASRHQTGRNQPQHF. For the CDR3, the DNA is TGTGCCAGCAGACACCAGACAGGGCGCAATCAGCCCCAGCATTTT.

In this sample, this clonotype turned up a few times. The gene calls are TRBV10-3 and TRBJ1-2; 7 nucleotides align to TRBD1. Germline V gene lookup returns CDR1 ENHRY and CDR2 SYGVKD. The V gene end was trimmed by 4 bases and the J gene end by 8 bases; junction bases not matched to a gene: 4. This CDR3 is 12 amino acids long. CDR3 nucleotide sequence: TGTGCCATCAGTGGGGACAGTCGCGGCTACACCTTC. As protein: CAISGDSRGYTF.

This clonotype was seen only a few times. This chain joins TRBV20-1 and TRBJ2-1, with no clear D. V lost 0 bases and J lost 5, with 8 bases in between. The CDR3 runs to 13 residues. Looked up from germline, CDR1 is DFQATT and CDR2 is SNEGSKA (reference sequence). As DNA, the CDR3 is TGCAGTGCTAGAGATCCCTGGAACAATGAGCAGTTCTTC. Translation: CSARDPWNNEQFF.

This clonotype was detected only a few times. This rearrangement joins TRBV29-1 to TRBJ2-5; 9 positions match TRBD2. The assigned J gene may be wrong: the sequence end matches TRBJ2-1 better. CDR3 size: 14 residues. Germline CDR1 is SQVTM and CDR2 is ANQGSEA. In DNA, the CDR3 is TGCAGCGTTGGGACTAGCGCGAGGGACAATGAGCAGTTCTTC. This gives the protein CSVGTSARDNEQFF.

Only a few counts were recorded for this clonotype. V and J are TRBV29-1 and TRBJ1-4, with D possibly TRBD1 on 6 matching bases. The CDR3 totals 14 residues. Germline-derived CDR1 and CDR2 are SQVTM and ANQGSEA. Between the trimmed V and J ends, which lost 6 bases and 6 bases, there was a span of 17 bases. This chain's CDR3 is CSVLVGAEYEKLFF. The CDR3 DNA follows: TGCAGCGTCCTCGTGGGGGCCGAATATGAAAAACTGTTTTTT.

The rearrangement links TRBV20-1 to TRBJ1-1; 10 bases are a match to TRBD1. From germline, CDR1 is DFQATT and CDR2 SNEGSKA (reference sequence). The CDR3 runs 16 residues. With 2 bases clipped from V and 1 base from J, the junction kept 7 bases outside the gene matches. The CDR3 sequence is CSARPGTGAGNTEAFF. For the CDR3, the DNA is TGCAGTGCTAGACCCGGGACAGGGGCAGGGAACACTGAAGCTTTCTTT.

This clonotype was detected only a few times. This sequence joins TRBV9 and TRBJ2-1; 7 bases are shared with TRBD1. The end of the DNA is better explained by TRBJ2-5, so the J call may be wrong. The CDR3 sequence is 14 residues long. Germline V lookup: CDR1 SGDLS, CDR2 YYNGEE. The CDR3 here is CASSAETGMKTQYF. CDR3 sequence (DNA): TGTGCCAGCAGCGCAGAGACAGGGATGAAGACCCAGTACTTC.

V and J are TRBV7-9 and TRBJ2-7; TRBD2 matches 7 bases. Germline V gene data show CDR1 as SEHNR and CDR2 as FQNEAQ (reference sequence). The length of the CDR3 is 15 residues. V lost 6 bases to trimming and J lost 2 bases; unmatched junction nucleotides: 10. CDR3 residues: CASRSSGTTTYEQYV. The CDR3 region has the DNA TGTGCCAGCAGGTCCTCCGGGACTACAACCTACGAGCAGTACGTC.

In this sample, this clonotype turned up once. This rearrangement joins TRBV5-1 to TRBJ2-3; D is perhaps TRBD2 (6 bases). The germline CDR1 and CDR2 sequences are SGHRS and YFSETQ. V was clipped by 0 bases and J by 1 base, with 12 bases between them. The CDR3 runs 16 residues. The CDR3 protein is CASSLGLVGGTDTQYF. In DNA form, the CDR3 reads TGCGCCAGCAGCTTGGGACTAGTCGGGGGCACAGATACGCAGTATTTT.